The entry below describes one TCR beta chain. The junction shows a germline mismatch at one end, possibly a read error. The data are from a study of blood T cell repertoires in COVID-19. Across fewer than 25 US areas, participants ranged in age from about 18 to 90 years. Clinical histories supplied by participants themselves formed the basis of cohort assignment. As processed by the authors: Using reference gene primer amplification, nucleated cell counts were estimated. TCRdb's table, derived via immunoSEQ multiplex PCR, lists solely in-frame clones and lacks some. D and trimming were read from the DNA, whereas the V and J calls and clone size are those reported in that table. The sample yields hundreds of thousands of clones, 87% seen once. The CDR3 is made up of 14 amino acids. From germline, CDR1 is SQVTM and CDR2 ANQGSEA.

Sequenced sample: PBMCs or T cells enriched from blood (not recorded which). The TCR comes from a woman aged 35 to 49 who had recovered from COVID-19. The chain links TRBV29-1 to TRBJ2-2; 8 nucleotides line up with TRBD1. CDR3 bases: TGCAGCGTTAAAGAGACAGGGGTTAACGGGGAGCTGTTTTTT. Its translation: CSVKETGVNGELFF.